Only a few counts were recorded for the clone carrying this T cell receptor beta chain. V shed 3 bases and J shed 5 bases, with 12 bases lying between them. CDR1 and CDR2 from the germline V gene are SGHRS and YFSETQ. This CDR3 contains 13 residues. TCRdb processed the RT-PCR reads anew with MiXCR; each CDR3 protein has one entry. Of more than 550,000 distinct CDR3 sequences in the sample, 13% to 15% are singletons; the top ten hold roughly 3.9%. Material: memory CD4+ T cells from blood. The origin of this receptor is a female donor in good health, serving as a healthy control. The chain employs TRBV5-1 and TRBJ2-7; the D is unclear. The CDR3 region has the DNA TGCGCCAGCAGCTCCCGGCGCGTGGACGAGCAGTACTTC. It specifies CASSSRRVDEQYF.